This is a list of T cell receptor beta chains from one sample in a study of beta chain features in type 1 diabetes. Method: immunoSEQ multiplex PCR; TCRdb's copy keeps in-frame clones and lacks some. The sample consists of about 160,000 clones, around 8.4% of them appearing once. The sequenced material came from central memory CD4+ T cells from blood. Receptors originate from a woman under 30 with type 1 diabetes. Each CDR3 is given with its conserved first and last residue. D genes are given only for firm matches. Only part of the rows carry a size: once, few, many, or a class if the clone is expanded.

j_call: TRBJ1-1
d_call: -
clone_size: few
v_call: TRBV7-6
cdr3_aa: CASSRRGISYAGAVNTEAFF
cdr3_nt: TGTGCCAGCAGCCGCCGAGGCATTTCGTACGCGGGAGCTGTGAACACTGAAGCTTTCTTT

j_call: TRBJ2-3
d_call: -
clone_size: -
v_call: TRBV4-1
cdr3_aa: CASSQDWAGGTDTQYF
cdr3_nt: TGCGCCAGCAGCCAAGATTGGGCAGGGGGCACAGATACGCAGTATTTT

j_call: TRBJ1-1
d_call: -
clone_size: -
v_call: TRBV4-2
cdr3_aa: CASSQDPGNTEAFF
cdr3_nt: TGTGCCAGCAGCCAAGATCCGGGGAACACTGAAGCTTTCTTT

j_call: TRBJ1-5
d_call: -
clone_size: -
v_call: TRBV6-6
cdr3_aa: CASSYAANRQPQHF
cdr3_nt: TGTGCCAGCAGTTACGCGGCAAACCGCCAGCCCCAGCATTTT

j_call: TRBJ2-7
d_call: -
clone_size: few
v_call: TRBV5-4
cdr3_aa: CASSRDLAQYEQYF
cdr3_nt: TGTGCCAGCAGCCGGGATCTAGCGCAGTACGAGCAGTACTTC

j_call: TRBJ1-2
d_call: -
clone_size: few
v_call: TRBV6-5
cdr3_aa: CASSSSRGYTF
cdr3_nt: TGTGCCAGCAGTTCTTCCAGGGGCTACACCTTC

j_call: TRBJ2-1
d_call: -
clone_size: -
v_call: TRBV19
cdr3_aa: CASSPQTFSYNEQFF
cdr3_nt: TGTGCCAGTAGTCCCCAGACATTCTCCTACAATGAGCAGTTCTTC

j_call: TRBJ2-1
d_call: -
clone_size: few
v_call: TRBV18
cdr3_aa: CASSPPGNEQFF
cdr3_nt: TGTGCCAGCTCACCGCCCGGGAATGAGCAGTTCTTC

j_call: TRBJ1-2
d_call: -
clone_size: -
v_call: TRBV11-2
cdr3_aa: CASSLWGRDGYTF
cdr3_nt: TGTGCCAGCAGCTTATGGGGCAGGGATGGCTACACCTTC

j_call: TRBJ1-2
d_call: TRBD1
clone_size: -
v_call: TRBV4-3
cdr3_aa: CASSRTGGSYGYTF
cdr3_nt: TGCGCCAGCAGCCGCACAGGGGGGAGCTATGGCTACACCTTC

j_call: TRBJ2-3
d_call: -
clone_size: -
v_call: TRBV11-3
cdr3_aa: CASSLENRVGTDTQYF
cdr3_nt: TGTGCCAGCAGCTTAGAGAACAGGGTGGGAACAGATACGCAGTATTTT

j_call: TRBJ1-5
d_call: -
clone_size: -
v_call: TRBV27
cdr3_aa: CASSAQGLTQPQHF
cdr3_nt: TGTGCCAGCAGTGCCCAGGGTCTGACTCAGCCCCAGCATTTT

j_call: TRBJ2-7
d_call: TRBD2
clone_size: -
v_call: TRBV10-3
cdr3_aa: CAINREREGEQYF
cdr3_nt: TGTGCCATCAACCGGGAGCGGGAGGGCGAGCAGTACTTC

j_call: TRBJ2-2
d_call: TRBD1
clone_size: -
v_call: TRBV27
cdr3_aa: CASSLRDRPGELFF
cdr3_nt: TGTGCCAGCAGTTTGAGGGACAGGCCCGGGGAGCTGTTTTTT

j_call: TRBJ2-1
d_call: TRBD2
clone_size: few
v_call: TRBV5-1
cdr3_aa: CASSAGVFGTSGKNEQFF
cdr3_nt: TGCGCCAGCAGCGCGGGCGTCTTCGGGACTAGCGGGAAGAATGAGCAGTTCTTC

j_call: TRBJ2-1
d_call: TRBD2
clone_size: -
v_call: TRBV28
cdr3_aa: CASSLGAGGVDEQFF
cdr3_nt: TGTGCCAGCAGTTTAGGTGCGGGAGGGGTAGATGAGCAGTTCTTC

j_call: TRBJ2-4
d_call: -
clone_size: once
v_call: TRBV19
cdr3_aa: CHPLAAKNIQYF
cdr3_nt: TGTCATCCGTTAGCTGCCAAAAACATTCAGTACTTC

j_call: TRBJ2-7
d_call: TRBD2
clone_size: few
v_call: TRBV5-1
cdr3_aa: CASSLTGEGLAGEFGF
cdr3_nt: TGCGCCAGCAGCTTGACAGGGGAAGGACTAGCGGGAGAATTCGGCTTC

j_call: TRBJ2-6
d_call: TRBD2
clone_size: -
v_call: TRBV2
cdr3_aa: CASSVTSAGANVLTF
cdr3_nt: TGTGCCAGCAGTGTAACTAGCGCTGGGGCCAACGTCCTGACTTTC

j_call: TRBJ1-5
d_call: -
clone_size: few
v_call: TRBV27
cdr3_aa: CASTPSGGLGNQPQHF
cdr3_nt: TGTGCCAGCACCCCCTCGGGGGGGCTTGGCAATCAGCCCCAGCATTTT